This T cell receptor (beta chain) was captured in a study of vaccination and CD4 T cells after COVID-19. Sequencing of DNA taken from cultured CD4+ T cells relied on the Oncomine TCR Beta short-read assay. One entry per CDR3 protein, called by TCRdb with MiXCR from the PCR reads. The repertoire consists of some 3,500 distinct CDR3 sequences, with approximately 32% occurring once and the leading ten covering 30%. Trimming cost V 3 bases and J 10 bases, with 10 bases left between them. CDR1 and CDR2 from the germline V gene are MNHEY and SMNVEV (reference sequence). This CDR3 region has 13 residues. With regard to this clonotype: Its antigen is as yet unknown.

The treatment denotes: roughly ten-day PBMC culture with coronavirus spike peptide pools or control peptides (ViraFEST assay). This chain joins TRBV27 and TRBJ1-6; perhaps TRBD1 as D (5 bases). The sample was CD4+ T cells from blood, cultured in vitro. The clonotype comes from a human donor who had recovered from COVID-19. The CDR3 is CASSFGGWSPLHF. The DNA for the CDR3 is TGTGCCAGCAGTTTCGGGGGGTGGTCACCCCTCCACTTT.